The sequence of this T cell receptor (beta chain) was determined in a study of blood T cell repertoires in COVID-19. This clone has a handful of counts. Original handling: Researchers report that nucleated cell counts were estimated from reference gene primer amplification. Profiling relied on immunoSEQ multiplex PCR, and the TCRdb table lists in-frame clones only, not all of them. D and trimming were read from the DNA, whereas the V and J calls and clone size are those reported in that table. The sample yields more than 130,000 clones, roughly 90% seen once. The sample was peripheral blood. The receptor was isolated from a man in his fifties with active or convalescent COVID-19.

Written as DNA, the CDR3 is TGTGCCAGTGGGAGTCCCAATGAGCAGTTCTTC. Protein: CASGSPNEQFF. The rearrangement uses TRBV7-3 and TRBJ2-1; D perhaps matches TRBD2 (5 bases). The CDR3 has 11 residues. Germline CDR1 and CDR2: SGHTA and FQGTGA. V dropped 9 bases and J dropped 6 bases, with 9 bases sitting between them.